Below, 4 T cell receptor beta chains from the same sample are listed, as sequenced in a study of T cell responses to AZD1222 COVID-19 vaccine. The data were produced by immunoSEQ multiplex PCR, yet TCRdb's version contains in-frame clones alone and is incomplete. The table has approximately 150,000 clones, around 93% seen once. Sequenced material: peripheral blood, taken on day 0 of AZD1222 vaccination. These receptors came from an adult in good health.

This chain connects TRBV12-3 or TRBV12-4 to TRBJ2-3; TRBD1 or TRBD2 may be the D gene (5 bases each). Trimming left V 7 bases short and J 5 bases short, with 10 bases between. The length of the CDR3 is 12 residues. CDR3 nucleotides: TGTGCCAGCAATGGGGGTATAGATACGCAGTATTTT. Translated: CASNGGIDTQYF.

As regards this clone: The sample holds other DNA sequences that translate to the same CDR3. The chain recombines TRBV2 with TRBJ2-3, with TRBD2 matching 9 bases. J gave up 1 base and V 5 bases, and 4 bases lay outside the gene matches. This CDR3 is 15 amino acids long. Germline assignment: CDR1 SNHLY and CDR2 FYNNEI. As DNA, the CDR3 is TGTGCCAGCAGTAAATTAGCGGGGGGCACAGATACGCAGTATTTT. The encoded protein is CASSKLAGGTDTQYF.

V usage is TRBV7-2 and J usage is TRBJ2-3, with 16 bases that match TRBD2. J lost 5 bases, V lost 5 bases, and 7 bases had no gene match. The CDR3 runs 17 residues. The germline V gene encodes CDR1 SGHTA and CDR2 FQGNSA. CDR3 bases: TGTGCCAGCAGCCCCCCGGGACTAGCGGGAGGGCGAGATACGCAGTATTTT. It translates to CASSPPGLAGGRDTQYF.

V and J are TRBV6-2 or TRBV6-3 and TRBJ2-2; 8 nucleotides line up with TRBD2. The CDR3 is made up of 15 amino acids. Germline V gene lookup returns CDR1 MNHEY and CDR2 SVGEGT. J was trimmed by 4 bases and V by 6 bases; bases with no gene match: 7. The DNA for the CDR3 is TGTGCCAGCAGCCGGACTAGCAGGGTCACCGGGGAGCTGTTTTTT. It yields the protein CASSRTSRVTGELFF.